This T cell receptor (beta chain) originates from a study of blood T cell repertoires in COVID-19. Study-level information: From the United States, Italy and Spain came samples of acute and convalescent COVID-19.

Enrollment of patients from Seattle took place during active infection, with longitudinal follow-up. Per the study methods: Quantification of nucleated cells was approximated via reference gene primer amplification. The repertoire was sequenced with immunoSEQ multiplex PCR; TCRdb's copy has only in-frame clones and lacks some. Clonal size and the V and J genes are those of that table, whereas D and trimming came from the DNA. The sample consists of roughly 500,000 clones, 85% to 90% of them appearing once. Germline CDR1 is SGHVS and CDR2 is FQNEAQ. The CDR3 runs 14 residues. The ends lost 5 bases at V and 8 bases at J; junction bases unmatched: 6.

Sequencing used peripheral blood. This chain uses TRBV7-8 with TRBJ1-4; 9 nucleotides match TRBD1. The TCR comes from a man younger than 35 with COVID-19, enrolled during active disease. The CDR3 spells CASSMDRGGEKLFF. The DNA for the CDR3 is TGTGCCAGCAGCATGGACAGGGGAGGCGAAAAACTGTTTTTT.